This TCR beta chain stems from a study of patients and donors after allogeneic stem cell transplantation. Trimming removed 6 bases from V and 5 bases from J, with 13 bases in between. CDR1 and CDR2 from the germline V gene are SQVTM and ANQGSEA. The CDR3 length is 12 residues. TCRdb redid the calling of the RT-PCR reads with MiXCR, one entry per CDR3 protein. The profile shows 160,000 or so distinct CDR3 sequences, roughly 24% of them singletons. This clonotype has just a few counts. The material sequenced was blood, either unsorted or a sorted T cell fraction (not recorded which). The clonotype originates from a human donor who was either an allogeneic HSCT recipient or a stem cell or donor lymphocyte infusion donor (not recorded which). It is not recorded whose cells these are; they may come from a transplant donor. The chain carries TRBV29-1 and TRBJ1-1; tentatively, D is TRBD1 (6 bases). The CDR3 nucleotides are TGCAGCGTCGTAGACACAGGGACTGAAGCTTTCTTT. Its translation: CSVVDTGTEAFF.